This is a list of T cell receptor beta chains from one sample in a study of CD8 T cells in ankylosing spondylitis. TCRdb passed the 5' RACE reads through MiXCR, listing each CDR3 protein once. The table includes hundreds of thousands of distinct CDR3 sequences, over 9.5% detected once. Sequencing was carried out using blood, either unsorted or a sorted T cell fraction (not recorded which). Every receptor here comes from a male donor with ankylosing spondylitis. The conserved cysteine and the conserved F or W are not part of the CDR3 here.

ASSQDDLGYNEQF,TRBV4-1,TRBJ2-1
ASSPLPSGRGNEQF,TRBV7-6,TRBJ2-1
SSSTGAAFFGYT,TRBV29-1,TRBJ1-2
AISESIGETQY,TRBV10-3,TRBJ2-5
ASSQAPRGGHTNTDTQY,TRBV11-1,TRBJ2-3
SANDLDYGYT,TRBV20-1,TRBJ1-2
ASSRTWLGEQF,TRBV7-6,TRBJ2-1
ASSYSPAGGRQETQY,TRBV6-5,TRBJ2-5
ASSLDRGYNEQF,TRBV12-3/TRBV12-4,TRBJ2-1
ASSVSSYGYT,TRBV7-2,TRBJ1-2
ASSFSGGELF,TRBV27,TRBJ2-2
GLLGTGDEKLF,TRBV7-9,TRBJ1-4
SAREMGQGWNEQF,TRBV20-1,TRBJ2-1
SVTRENQETQY,TRBV29-1,TRBJ2-5
ASSPWGGEYEQY,TRBV18,TRBJ2-7
ASSGLARNGELF,TRBV2,TRBJ2-2
ASKGDSDTQY,TRBV5-8,TRBJ2-3
ASSSLWPRLEQY,TRBV7-8,TRBJ2-7
ASSRTGGEGYT,TRBV5-1,TRBJ1-2
ASTLAGGLSYEQY,TRBV28,TRBJ2-7
ASRTEREGYT,TRBV5-1,TRBJ1-2
AIRGGGMGSYNEQF,TRBV10-3,TRBJ2-1
AWSVSGAPSDTQY,TRBV30,TRBJ2-3
ASSSGGGQPSLYNEQF,TRBV5-1,TRBJ2-1
ASSSFALGTGELF,TRBV27,TRBJ2-2
SVVKRGNNEQF,TRBV29-1,TRBJ2-1
ASSLNEVEQF,TRBV7-9,TRBJ2-1
ASSVEGTGGKAF,TRBV9,TRBJ1-1
SARAPGLRIQPQH,TRBV20-1,TRBJ1-5
ASKTLTSSGITDTQY,TRBV6-1,TRBJ2-3
ASSDHSNQPQH,TRBV12-3/TRBV12-4,TRBJ1-5
SAPRIAAGGLNEQF,TRBV20-1,TRBJ2-1
SARLTGVGEQY,TRBV20-1,TRBJ2-7
ASRSSAKNIQY,TRBV19,TRBJ2-4
ASSLSRGLNTEAF,TRBV27,TRBJ1-1
ASSTWTSGVGIQY,TRBV19,TRBJ2-4
ASKTGTFYEQY,TRBV6-2/TRBV6-3,TRBJ2-7
SVDDWDDNEQF,TRBV29-1,TRBJ2-1
ASSKTDRDINQPQH,TRBV19,TRBJ1-5
ASSFGGGLYEQY,TRBV5-1,TRBJ2-7